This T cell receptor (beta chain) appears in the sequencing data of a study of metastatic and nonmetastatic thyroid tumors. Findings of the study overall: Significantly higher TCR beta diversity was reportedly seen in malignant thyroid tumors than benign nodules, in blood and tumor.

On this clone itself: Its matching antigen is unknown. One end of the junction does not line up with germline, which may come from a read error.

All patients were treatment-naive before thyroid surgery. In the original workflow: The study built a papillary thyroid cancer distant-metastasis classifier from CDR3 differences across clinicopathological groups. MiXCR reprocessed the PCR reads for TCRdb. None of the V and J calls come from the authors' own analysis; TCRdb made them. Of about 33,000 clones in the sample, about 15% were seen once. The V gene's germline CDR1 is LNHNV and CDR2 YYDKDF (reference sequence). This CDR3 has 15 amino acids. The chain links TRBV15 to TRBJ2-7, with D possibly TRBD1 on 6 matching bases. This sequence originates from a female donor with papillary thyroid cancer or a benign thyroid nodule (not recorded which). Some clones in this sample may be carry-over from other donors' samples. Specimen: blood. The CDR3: CATSRDTTGSYQQYF. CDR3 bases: TGTGCCACCAGCAGGGATACGACAGGATCCTACCAGCAGTACTTC.